These 14 T cell receptor beta chains originate from one sample sequenced in a study of breast tumors, draining lymph nodes, adjacent tissues. Axillary draining lymph nodes of breast cancer patients supplied the node samples. TCRdb re-analysed the multiplex PCR reads in MiXCR, keeping a single row per CDR3 protein. The top ten clones hold about 3.7% of a sample with about 180,000 distinct CDR3 sequences, around a third of them seen once. Material: axillary lymph node tissue. These receptor sequences come from a female donor with breast cancer. Some clones in this sample may be carry-over from other donors' samples.

This clonotype was observed many times. The gene calls are TRBV7-9 and TRBJ2-3, with 8 bases lining up with TRBD2. Germline values: CDR1 SEHNR, CDR2 FQNEAQ (reference sequence). This CDR3 is built from 15 residues. V lost 4 bases and J lost 11; bases outside the gene matches: 14. CDR3 DNA: TGTGCCAGCAGCTACAGCGGGGGTCCAGGTGCAGGGCAGTATTTT. It yields the protein CASSYSGGPGAGQYF.

Remarks on this clonotype: A much more abundant neighbour one base away suggests this may be a read error. The final CDR3 position lacks the conserved phenylalanine or tryptophan, pointing to a likely read error. This chain joins TRBV20-1 and TRBJ2-1, with TRBD2 identical over 13 bases. Germline-derived CDR1 and CDR2 are DFQATT and SNEGSKA (reference sequence). Losses at the gene ends were 5 bases for V and 6 bases for J; bases not matched to a gene: 7. This CDR3 has 15 residues. CDR3 region: CSAWAGTSGTNEQFS. CDR3 nucleotide sequence: TGCAGTGCTTGGGCCGGGACTAGCGGGACCAATGAGCAGTTCTCC.

This clonotype has a count of ten or more. The chain employs TRBV4-1 and TRBJ2-3; 10 nucleotides agree with TRBD1. With 0 bases clipped from V and 4 bases from J, the junction kept 10 bases outside the gene matches. CDR3 length equals 18 residues. The V gene's germline CDR1 is MGHRA and CDR2 YSYEKL. The CDR3 nucleotides read TGCGCCAGCAGCCAAGATAGCGTGGGACAGGGGTTGCCAGATACGCAGTATTTT. Protein: CASSQDSVGQGLPDTQYF.

This clonotype was counted a few times. A much larger clonotype is one base distant, so this may be a read error. This chain joins TRBV20-1 and TRBJ2-1; TRBD2 might be the D (5 bases). This CDR3 has 14 amino acids. CDR1 and CDR2 (germline): DFQATT, SNEGSKA (reference sequence). V was clipped by 4 bases and J by 9 bases, with 19 bases between them. The CDR3 reads CSATQRELHTEQFF. The CDR3 DNA reads TGCAGTGCTACCCAGAGGGAACTTCACACTGAGCAGTTCTTC.

This clonotype was observed a handful of times. The rearrangement links TRBV20-1 to TRBJ1-1, with D perhaps matching TRBD1 (6 bases). CDR3 size: 18 residues. Germline assignment: CDR1 DFQATT and CDR2 SNEGSKA (reference sequence). V lost 0 bases and J lost 0, with 20 bases in between. CDR3 in amino acids: CSARDPRRTDNMNTEAFF. The CDR3 DNA sequence: TGCAGTGCTAGAGATCCCAGGAGGACAGACAACATGAACACTGAAGCTTTCTTT.

This clonotype was observed many times. V is TRBV11-2 and J is TRBJ2-1; no reliable D call. The CDR3 spans 16 residues. The germline V gene encodes CDR1 SGHAT and CDR2 FQNNGV. V was trimmed by 5 bases and J by 2 bases, leaving 16 bases between them. The CDR3 bases are TGTGCCAGCAGCCCCGAGCGTGGGATCCCCTACAATGAGCAGTTCTTC. Protein sequence: CASSPERGIPYNEQFF.

This chain connects TRBV24-1 to TRBJ1-4, with 9 bases lining up with TRBD1. CDR1 and CDR2 (germline): KGHDR, SFDVKD. Trimming removed 12 bases from V and 8 bases from J; junction bases left unmatched: 15. CDR3 length: 15 residues. The CDR3 reads CALSDRTGVEEKLFF. In nucleotides, the CDR3 is TGTGCCCTCAGTGATCGGACAGGGGTCGAGGAAAAACTGTTTTTT.

This clonotype was counted at least ten times. The rearrangement links TRBV30 to TRBJ2-7, with 12 bases fitting TRBD1. V lost 5 bases and J lost 5; bases outside the gene matches: 7. The V gene's germline CDR1 is GTSNPN and CDR2 SVGIG (reference sequence). The CDR3 runs 14 residues. DNA of the CDR3: TGTGCCTGGTCGCTGGGACAGGGGGCTGACGAGCAGTACTTC. The encoded protein is CAWSLGQGADEQYF. The entire variable domain, with the rest obtained from reference TRBV30 and TRBJ2-7, is as follows: SQTIHQWPATLVQPVGSPLSLECTVEGTSNPNLYWYRQAAGRGLQLLFYSVGIGQISSEVPQNLSASRPQDRQFILSSKKLLLSDSGFYLCAWSLGQGADEQYFGPGTRLTVT.

The rearrangement links TRBV4-1 to TRBJ2-3, with 10 bases identical to TRBD2. Germline trimming cut 8 bases from V and 11 bases from J; bases unmatched to any gene: 16. Germline CDR1 and CDR2: MGHRA and YSYEKL. This CDR3 contains 15 residues. The DNA for the CDR3 is TGCGCCAGCCGTACTCTAGCGGGGGCCGGGGATGAGCAGTATTTT. This gives the protein CASRTLAGAGDEQYF.

This clonotype was seen repeatedly, ten times or more. CDR3 protein: CASSSSGGAADTQYF. DNA for the CDR3: TGTGCCAGCAGCTCTAGCGGGGGGGCCGCAGATACGCAGTATTTT. The V and J genes are TRBV7-2 and TRBJ2-3; 12 nucleotides match TRBD2. CDR3 length: 15 amino acids. The junction had 3 bases not matched to a gene; V was cut back by 4 bases and J by 4 bases. CDR1 and CDR2 (germline): SGHTA, FQGNSA.

As to this clonotype: The junction and the germline gene differ at one end; a read error may be behind it. The chain employs TRBV10-3 and TRBJ1-2; no clear D. Germline CDR1 is ENHRY and CDR2 is SYGVKD. The CDR3 consists of 13 residues. The CDR3 nucleotides are TGTGCCATCAGTGAGGAGGATAACCATGGCTACACCTTC. Its protein is CAISEEDNHGYTF.

This clonotype has only a few counts. Germline is not matched at one junction end, which may reflect a read error. The chain links TRBV6-5 to TRBJ2-2; D might be TRBD1 (6 bases). Germline V gives CDR1 MNHEY, CDR2 SVGAGI. The CDR3 runs to 14 residues. The CDR3 DNA reads as TGTGCCTGCAGGGGCAGCGAGAACACCGGGGAGCTGTTTTTT. Its translation: CACRGSENTGELFF.

The chain is built from TRBV29-1 and TRBJ2-1; 10 bases line up with TRBD2. Losses at the gene ends were 3 bases for V and 6 bases for J; bases not matched to a gene: 5. Per germline, CDR1 SQVTM and CDR2 ANQGSEA. The CDR3 spans 14 residues. The CDR3: CSVDTSGNLNEQFF. The CDR3, as DNA: TGCAGCGTTGATACTAGCGGGAACCTCAATGAGCAGTTCTTC.

This clonotype was detected many times. This chain uses TRBV6-1 with TRBJ1-5, with 7 bases matching TRBD1. Germline trimming cut 0 bases from V and 4 bases from J; bases unmatched to any gene: 6. This CDR3 spans 16 amino acids. The germline V gene encodes CDR1 MNHNS and CDR2 SASEGT. The CDR3, as DNA: TGTGCCAGCAGTGAAGCGATCGGCAGGGGGAATCAGCCCCAGCATTTT. Translating gives CASSEAIGRGNQPQHF.